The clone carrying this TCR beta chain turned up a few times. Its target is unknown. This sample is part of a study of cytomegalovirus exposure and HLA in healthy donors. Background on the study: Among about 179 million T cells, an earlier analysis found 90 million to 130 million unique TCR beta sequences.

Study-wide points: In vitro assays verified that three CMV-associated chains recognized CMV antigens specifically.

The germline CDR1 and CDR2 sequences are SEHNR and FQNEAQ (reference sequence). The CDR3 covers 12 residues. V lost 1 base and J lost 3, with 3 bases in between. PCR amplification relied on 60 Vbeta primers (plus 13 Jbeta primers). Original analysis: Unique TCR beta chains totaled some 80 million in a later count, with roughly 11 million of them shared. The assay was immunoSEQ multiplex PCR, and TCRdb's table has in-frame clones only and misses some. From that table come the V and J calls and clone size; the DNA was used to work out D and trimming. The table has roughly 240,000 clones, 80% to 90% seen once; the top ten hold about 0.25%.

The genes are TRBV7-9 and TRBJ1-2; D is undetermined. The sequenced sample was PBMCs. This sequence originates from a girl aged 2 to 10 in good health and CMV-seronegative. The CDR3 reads CASSLGDYGYTF. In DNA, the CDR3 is TGTGCCAGCAGCTTAGGCGACTATGGCTACACCTTC.